These 3 T cell receptor beta chains came from one sample sequenced in a study of CD8 T cells in ankylosing spondylitis. TCRdb itself ran the 5' RACE reads through MiXCR, one entry per CDR3 protein. Found here are around 330,000 distinct CDR3 sequences, 11% of them singletons; the top ten hold about a tenth. Material for sequencing was blood, either unsorted or a sorted T cell fraction (not recorded which). These receptors originate from a female donor with ankylosing spondylitis or in good health (not recorded which).

Many counts were recorded for this clonotype. CDR3 sequence reads: CSARDRLAGGLGSYNEQFF. CDR3 nucleotide sequence: TGCAGTGCTAGAGATAGGCTAGCGGGGGGCTTAGGCTCCTACAATGAGCAGTTCTTC. The V and J genes are TRBV20-1 and TRBJ2-1; 11 bases map to TRBD2. The CDR3 runs to 19 residues. V was pared by 0 bases and J by 0 bases, with 10 bases of the junction left unmatched. The germline CDR1 and CDR2 sequences are DFQATT and SNEGSKA (reference sequence).

In nucleotides, the CDR3 is TGCGCCAGCAGCTGGGGGACAGCTGATCAGCCCCAGCATTTT. It is translated as CASSWGTADQPQHF. The rearrangement uses TRBV5-1 and TRBJ1-5; TRBD1 matches 7 bases. Germline V lookup: CDR1 SGHRS, CDR2 YFSETQ. The CDR3 has 14 amino acids. The junction had 5 bases not matched to a gene; V was cut back by 3 bases and J by 5 bases.

The chain links TRBV7-9 to TRBJ2-6; either TRBD1 or TRBD2 may supply D (5 bases each). There are 16 residues in the CDR3. Per the germline V gene, CDR1 is SEHNR and CDR2 is FQNEAQ (reference sequence). Trimming removed 5 bases from V and 5 bases from J, with 16 bases in between. CDR3 nucleotides: TGTGCCAGCAGCCCCCGTGTGGGACCTTGGGCCAACGTCCTGACTTTC. Translation gives CASSPRVGPWANVLTF.